This is a list of T cell receptor beta chains from one sample in a study of T cell repertoires and Cas9 in healthy adults. Sequencing was performed with immunoSEQ multiplex PCR; in TCRdb, only in-frame clones are kept and a portion is missing. The top ten clones hold 0.69% of a sample with 20,000 to 25,000 clones, over 85% of them seen once. Sequenced material: CD4+ effector T cells (CD127+, CD25-, CD137-, CD154-) from PBMCs; culture status not recorded. Receptors were obtained from a human donor in good health. Each CDR3 is given without its conserved first and last residue. Fields, in order: J gene, V gene, CDR3 protein.

>TRBJ2-1|TRBV5-1
ASSLYPARSSYNEQF
>TRBJ2-7|TRBV7-9
ASSRREAYEQY
>TRBJ1-1|TRBV28
ASTKGANTEAF
>TRBJ2-5|TRBV2
ASSGETQY
>TRBJ1-2|TRBV7-8
ASSFQVRDGYT
>TRBJ1-6|TRBV27
ASSTDRKLGPLH
>TRBJ1-6|TRBV18
ASSRDRAGNSPLH
>TRBJ2-1|TRBV7-3
ASSLTGGNEQF
>TRBJ1-6|TRBV5-4
ASTLFVGGALH
>TRBJ1-1|TRBV7-3
ASSLSYGVEAF
>TRBJ2-3|TRBV4-1
ASTWSGLAGGGADTQY
>TRBJ1-1|TRBV27
ASRPDRAPMNTEAF
>TRBJ1-1|TRBV2
ASRLSGPWDTEAF
>TRBJ1-5|TRBV11-2
ASSLRPGFNQPQH
>TRBJ2-3|TRBV27
ASSFSGGAEDTQY
>TRBJ2-1|TRBV6-1
ASSHIHPGEQF
>TRBJ2-2|TRBV11-2
ASSLERPGGAGELF
>TRBJ1-2|TRBV28
ASRGDAGVGYT
>TRBJ2-3|TRBV10-1
ASSESGTDTQY
>TRBJ2-7|TRBV6-1
ASRRGQEPIYEQY
>TRBJ1-4|TRBV6-5
ASSMDRDEKLF
>TRBJ2-7|TRBV4-2
ASSQGDSPPGYEQY
>TRBJ2-5|TRBV6-1
ASKPDRGFLETQY
>TRBJ1-1|TRBV6-1
ASSSGRTEAF
>TRBJ1-6|TRBV2
ASSGSRGTVSPLH
>TRBJ1-5|TRBV10-3
AINGSNQPQH
>TRBJ1-1|TRBV18
ASRQGPVYMNTEAF